One sample yielded the 5 T cell receptor beta chains listed below, sequenced in a study of graft-versus-host responses after intestinal transplantation. The data were produced by immunoSEQ multiplex PCR, yet TCRdb's version contains in-frame clones alone and is incomplete. The repertoire holds 65,000 to 90,000 clones, with more than 70% as singletons. Their cognate antigens are unknown. Sequenced here: unstimulated CD8+ T cells sorted from spleen or lymph node cells, sampled before intestinal transplant. The source of these receptors is a human donor who received an intestinal transplant.

V gene TRBV5-4 combines with J gene TRBJ2-7; perhaps TRBD1 as D (7 bases). CDR1 and CDR2 from the germline V gene are SGHNT and YYREEE (reference sequence). V was clipped by 4 bases and J by 4 bases, with 24 bases between them. The length of the CDR3 is 17 residues. The CDR3 sequence is CASSSPRDSRGRYEQYF. CDR3 coding DNA: TGTGCCAGCAGCAGCCCCCGGGACTCCAGGGGGAGGTACGAGCAGTACTTC.

The rearrangement uses TRBV4-1 and TRBJ1-4; a possible D gene is TRBD1 (5 bases). Trimming removed 0 bases from V and 5 bases from J, with 10 bases in between. CDR1 and CDR2 (germline): MGHRA, YSYEKL. The CDR3 runs to 15 residues. The CDR3 nucleotides are TGCGCCAGCAGCCAAGAGGGTAGGGGAAATGAAAAACTGTTTTTT. Translated: CASSQEGRGNEKLFF.

The chain recombines TRBV7-9 with TRBJ2-1; D is unresolved. The CDR3 sequence is 12 residues long. V lost 5 bases, J lost 7 bases, and 9 bases lay in between. Per germline, CDR1 SEHNR and CDR2 FQNEAQ (reference sequence). In DNA form, the CDR3 reads TGTGCCAGCAGCCGTCACTCTAATGAGCAGTTCTTC. Translation gives CASSRHSNEQFF.

The table lists this clone with a count of one. The V call is TRBV28, the J call TRBJ1-6, with D possibly TRBD1 on 6 matching bases. Germline assignment: CDR1 MDHEN and CDR2 SYDVKM. The CDR3 consists of 16 residues. V was trimmed by 5 bases and J by 1 base, leaving 12 bases between them. The CDR3 is CASSLPDRSYNSPLHF. The CDR3 DNA sequence: TGTGCCAGCAGTCTGCCCGACAGGTCCTATAATTCACCCCTCCACTTT.

The V gene is TRBV10-3, the J gene TRBJ1-2, with TRBD1 as a possible D gene (5 bases). The CDR3 contains 13 residues. Germline CDR1 is ENHRY and CDR2 is SYGVKD. V was cut by 3 bases and J by 8 bases, with 13 bases left in between. The CDR3 DNA sequence: TGTGCCATCAGTGATAGCAGGGCGGTGGGCTACACCTTC. Residues: CAISDSRAVGYTF.